This T cell receptor (beta chain) was retrieved from a study of blood T cell repertoires in COVID-19. The CDR3 is made up of 14 amino acids. Germline V lookup: CDR1 ENHRY, CDR2 SYGVKD. With V trimmed by 8 bases and J by 8 bases, 9 bases remained unmatched. Participant ages covered roughly 18 to 89 years across around 25 US areas. Shortly before study entry, within 2 weeks, exposed participants had met a COVID-19 case. Sequencing used immunoSEQ multiplex PCR; TCRdb keeps in-frame clones, though not all of them. The table includes fewer than 400,000 clones, around 85% detected once. The V call is TRBV10-3, the J call TRBJ2-1; TRBD1 aligns across 10 bases. The TCR originated in a woman in her twenties or thirties who had been exposed to COVID-19. The sequenced sample was PBMCs or T cells enriched from blood (not recorded which). The CDR3 region is CAIADRDRGDEQFF. In DNA, the CDR3 is TGTGCCATCGCTGACCGGGACAGGGGCGATGAGCAGTTCTTC.